The T cell receptor beta chain described here comes from a study of shared clonotypes between healthy human individuals. Study-wide results and caveats: Rarefaction exposed incomplete sorted-subset sequencing despite large depth.

Per the original methods: There were no quality scores in the junction-only immunoSEQ sequences, so filtering differed. Repertoires were generated with immunoSEQ multiplex PCR, while TCRdb's copy carries only in-frame clones and drops some. V, J and clone size are those of that table, while D and trimming were read from the DNA. The table shows over a million clones, with 96% occurring only once. Per germline, CDR1 DFQATT and CDR2 SNEGSKA (reference sequence). The CDR3 has 11 amino acids. For this clone: What it binds is not known.

The specimen was naive CD4+ T cells sorted from blood. Noted subset: CD45RA+ positively selected. The V gene is TRBV20-1, the J gene TRBJ2-5; D not certain. The origin of this receptor is a man in his thirties or forties in good health. The CDR3 coding sequence is TGCAGCCACCACCCGGAAGAGACCCAGTACTTC. It specifies CSHHPEETQYF.